These 7 T cell receptor beta chains were all obtained from the same sample, sequenced in a study of T cell repertoires in cytomegalovirus infection. These TCRs' antigens remain unknown. TCRdb re-analysed the reads in MiXCR, keeping a single row per CDR3 protein. The table lists fewer than 1,000,000 distinct CDR3 sequences, under 40% of them singletons. Sample: cultured CD8+ T cells from PBMCs, taken from culture after CMV antigen stimulation. The receptors were sampled from a human donor in good health (CMV status not recorded). Some clones in this sample may be carry-over from other donors' samples.

This clonotype has more than one count but fewer than ten. The rearrangement links TRBV28 to TRBJ2-3; D is possibly TRBD2 (5 bases). Germline V lookup: CDR1 MDHEN, CDR2 SYDVKM. The CDR3 totals 14 residues. V was clipped by 4 bases and J by 5 bases, with 13 bases between them. CDR3 sequence: CASSSLAWGDTQYF. The DNA of the CDR3 is TGTGCCAGCAGTTCCTTAGCGTGGGGAGATACGCAGTATTTT.

The gene calls are TRBV5-6 and TRBJ2-7; D ambiguous. The CDR3 is 14 amino acids. The V gene's germline CDR1 is SGHDT and CDR2 YYEEEE. The V gene lost 2 bases and the J gene lost 5 bases, with 14 bases spanning the gap. CDR3: CASSFRSILHEQYV. The CDR3 region has the DNA TGTGCCAGCAGCTTTCGGTCCATACTCCACGAGCAGTACGTC.

This clonotype was seen more than once but under ten times. The chain joins TRBV27 to TRBJ2-1, with D possibly matching TRBD1 (6 bases). The V end was cut by 7 bases, the J end by 4 bases, with 14 bases between. Germline values: CDR1 MNHEY, CDR2 SMNVEV (reference sequence). CDR3 size: 14 residues. CDR3 in amino acids: CASTEGHQYNEQFF. The CDR3 coding sequence is TGTGCCAGCACAGAGGGACATCAATACAATGAGCAGTTCTTC.

This sequence joins TRBV2 and TRBJ1-6, with 9 bases matching TRBD1. The CDR3 sequence is 14 residues long. Germline lookup yields CDR1 SNHLY and CDR2 FYNNEI. V was clipped by 8 bases and J by 10 bases; unmatched bases: 9. CDR3 loop: CASAETGGNSPLHF. CDR3 bases: TGTGCCAGCGCCGAAACAGGGGGCAACTCACCCCTCCACTTT.

This clonotype has at least ten counts. The chain carries TRBV6-1 and TRBJ1-1; D is unclear. Germline-derived CDR1 and CDR2 are MNHNS and SASEGT. The CDR3 extends over 14 amino acids. Deletions cut 3 bases from V and 0 bases from J, with 8 bases between. The CDR3 nucleotides are TGTGCCAGCAGTGATTTGTCCATGAACACTGAAGCTTTCTTT. As protein: CASSDLSMNTEAFF.

This clonotype appeared many times. The chain links TRBV6-1 to TRBJ2-7; 8 bases line up with TRBD2. The V and J ends lost 6 bases and 0 bases, in that order; junction bases with no gene match: 7. CDR3 size: 15 residues. Germline V gene lookup returns CDR1 MNHNS and CDR2 SASEGT. The CDR3 DNA is TGTGCCAGCAGACCCAAGCGGGGGAGCTCCTACGAGCAGTACTTC. Protein sequence: CASRPKRGSSYEQYF.

The rearrangement joins TRBV9 to TRBJ2-1, with 7 bases lining up with TRBD2. This CDR3 is 14 amino acids long. The germline V gene encodes CDR1 SGDLS and CDR2 YYNGEE. J lost 8 bases, V lost 3 bases, and 8 bases had no gene match. CDR3 residues: CASSGGLRGDEQFF. The CDR3 region has the DNA TGTGCCAGCAGCGGGGGACTCCGGGGGGATGAGCAGTTCTTC.